The present entry profiles one TCR beta chain with its context. Its antigen is as yet unknown. The sample is drawn from a study of identical twins. Study-level results: For out-of-frame alpha sequences shared by twins, low generation probability was in excess. Fewer insertions marked abundant cord blood beta clonotypes; young adult naive trended weakly, memory not at all. Models underestimated how often monozygotic twins shared out-of-frame TCR alpha.

Each CDR3 protein is one row after TCRdb ran MiXCR on the 5' RACE reads. The data contain around 670,000 distinct CDR3 sequences, around 6% of them seen just once; the ten biggest clones take up 1.5% to 2%. The V end was cut by 1 base, the J end by 2 bases, with 8 bases between. CDR1 and CDR2 (germline): LGHDT, YNNKEL (reference sequence). CDR3 length: 14 amino acids. The sequence came from a man aged 18 to 29 in good health. The specimen sequenced was naive T cells sorted from blood. This chain connects TRBV3-1 to TRBJ1-1; D not resolved. Here the CDR3 reads CASSQAATNTEAFF. The CDR3 DNA follows: TGTGCCAGCAGCCAAGCGGCGACTAACACTGAAGCTTTCTTT.